Shown below are 32 T cell receptor beta chains from a single sample sequenced in a study of OX40 agonist ivuxolimab in advanced cancers. Here immunoSEQ multiplex PCR was the method, and the copy in TCRdb shows in-frame clones only, minus some. Among just over 20,000 clones listed, 75% to 85% were seen once. The material was CD4+ or CD8+ T cells sorted from blood, obtained in a trial of the OX40 agonist ivuxolimab. These receptors all come from an adult with an advanced solid tumor such as melanoma, head and neck, liver or kidney cancer.

The CDR3 DNA reads as TGTGCCAGCAGTTTATCGGGTACGGGCTACACCTTC. It specifies CASSLSGTGYTF. The gene calls are TRBV27 and TRBJ1-2; D gene ambiguous. In germline, CDR1 is MNHEY, CDR2 SMNVEV (reference sequence). CDR3 length: 12 amino acids. V gave up 0 bases and J gave up 8 bases, with 7 bases separating them.

A single count supports this clone. This chain joins TRBV5-1 and TRBJ1-6; 7 bases agree with TRBD1. J gave up 5 bases and V 5 bases, and 4 bases lay outside the gene matches. There are 14 residues in the CDR3. From germline, CDR1 is SGHRS and CDR2 YFSETQ. CDR3 nucleotide sequence: TGCGCCAGCAGTTACGGACAGGATAATTCACCCCTCCACTTT. Its translation: CASSYGQDNSPLHF. The whole variable domain, remainder taken from reference TRBV5-1 and TRBJ1-6, is KAGVTQTPRYLIKTRGQQVTLSCSPISGHRSVSWYQQTPGQGLQFLFEYFSETQRNKGNFPGRFSGRQFSNSRSEMNVSTLELGDSALYLCASSYGQDNSPLHFGNGTRLTVT.

This clone was found a few times. The chain recombines TRBV30 with TRBJ1-3; D not resolved. V lost 4 bases, J lost 4 bases, and 5 bases lay in between. The CDR3 has 11 amino acids. CDR1 and CDR2 from the germline V gene are GTSNPN and SVGIG (reference sequence). The CDR3 DNA is TGTGCCTGGATGGGGGGAAACACCATATATTTT. Protein: CAWMGGNTIYF.

V usage is TRBV9 and J usage is TRBJ1-2; possibly TRBD1 for D (5 bases). The germline V gene has CDR1 SGDLS and CDR2 YYNGEE. The CDR3 length is 13 residues. V was cut by 5 bases and J by 4 bases, with 12 bases left in between. The DNA of the CDR3 is TGTGCCAGCAGAGAGGGGAGAAGCTATGGCTACACCTTC. It is translated as CASREGRSYGYTF.

The chain carries TRBV18 and TRBJ2-7; 8 positions match TRBD1. Germline loops: CDR1 KGHSH, CDR2 LQKENI. The CDR3 has 15 amino acids. The V gene end was trimmed by 3 bases and the J gene end by 3 bases; junction bases not matched to a gene: 7. The CDR3 nucleotides read TGTGCCAGCTCACCTCAACCGGGACAGGACTACGAGCAGTACTTC. It encodes CASSPQPGQDYEQYF.

This rearrangement joins TRBV5-1 to TRBJ2-7; 10 bases agree with TRBD2. CDR3 size: 15 residues. J gave up 5 bases and V 3 bases, and 8 bases lay outside the gene matches. The germline CDR1 and CDR2 sequences are SGHRS and YFSETQ. The CDR3 spells CASSSDSGGRNEQYF. The CDR3 DNA sequence: TGCGCCAGCAGCTCCGATAGCGGGGGGAGAAACGAGCAGTACTTC.

The DNA for the CDR3 is TGCGCCAGCAGCTTGGAGGGGCACGGGGCCAACGTCCTGACTTTC. This translates into CASSLEGHGANVLTF. The chain recombines TRBV5-1 with TRBJ2-6, with D possibly matching TRBD1 (5 bases). V lost 0 bases and J 4 bases, leaving 8 bases between the germline ends. Germline CDR1 and CDR2: SGHRS and YFSETQ. The CDR3 extends over 15 amino acids.

This clone has more than one count but fewer than ten. The chain employs TRBV5-8 and TRBJ1-5, with 9 bases lining up with TRBD1. This CDR3 has 17 amino acids. Germline CDR1 and CDR2: SGHTS and YDEGEE. Trimming cost V 3 bases and J 1 base; bases outside gene matches: 8. CDR3: CASSWGQGSLSNQPQHF. For the CDR3, the DNA is TGTGCCAGCAGCTGGGGACAGGGAAGCTTGAGCAATCAGCCCCAGCATTTT.

The chain employs TRBV5-1 and TRBJ1-6; 11 nucleotides line up with TRBD1. CDR3 length equals 16 residues. The V and J ends lost 4 bases and 5 bases, in that order; junction bases with no gene match: 5. Germline assignment: CDR1 SGHRS and CDR2 YFSETQ. The CDR3 here is CASSVRTGGNNSPLHF. The CDR3 DNA reads as TGCGCCAGCAGCGTAAGGACAGGGGGCAATAATTCACCCCTCCACTTT.

The CDR3 DNA follows: TGTGCCAGCAGCTTAGACAGGGGTATGGAGACCCAGTACTTC. It yields the protein CASSLDRGMETQYF. The chain links TRBV7-3 to TRBJ2-5, with TRBD1 matching over 8 bases. After removal of 2 bases from V and 5 bases from J, the junction contained 4 bases not matched to a gene. The CDR3 has 14 residues. Looked up from germline, CDR1 is SGHTA and CDR2 is FQGTGA.

The chain links TRBV6-5 to TRBJ2-5; no reliable D call. V shed 0 bases and J shed 7 bases, with 9 bases lying between them. There are 13 residues in the CDR3. Germline lookup yields CDR1 MNHEY and CDR2 SVGAGI. This chain's CDR3 is CASSYSNLGTQYF. CDR3 DNA sequence: TGTGCCAGCAGTTACTCGAACCTTGGGACCCAGTACTTC.

The chain links TRBV5-8 to TRBJ2-3; D possibly uses TRBD1 or TRBD2 (5 bases each). Trimming left V 4 bases short and J 0 bases short, with 9 bases between. Germline values: CDR1 SGHTS, CDR2 YDEGEE. The CDR3 has 14 residues. CDR3 sequence reads: CASSPRDSTDTQYF. CDR3 in DNA: TGTGCCAGCAGCCCCAGGGACAGCACAGATACGCAGTATTTT.

This rearrangement joins TRBV6-1 to TRBJ1-6; possibly TRBD1 for D (5 bases). Germline CDR1 and CDR2: MNHNS and SASEGT. V was pared by 5 bases and J by 13 bases, with 15 bases between. The CDR3 runs 13 residues. In DNA, the CDR3 is TGTGCCAGCAGTTCCTCGACAGTGACGCCCCTCCACTTT. Translating it yields CASSSSTVTPLHF.

The V call is TRBV7-9, the J call TRBJ2-7; perhaps TRBD1 as D (5 bases). The V gene lost 3 bases and the J gene lost 2 bases, with 8 bases spanning the gap. Germline values: CDR1 SEHNR, CDR2 FQNEAQ (reference sequence). CDR3 length: 13 residues. The CDR3 sequence is CASSLAGTYEQYF. The DNA of the CDR3 is TGTGCCAGCAGCTTGGCAGGGACCTACGAGCAGTACTTC.

This chain connects TRBV19 to TRBJ1-1; perhaps TRBD1 as D (5 bases). The germline V and J ends were trimmed by 11 bases and 4 bases, with 11 bases remaining between them. This CDR3 comprises 11 residues. Germline lookup yields CDR1 LNHDA and CDR2 SQIVND (reference sequence). The CDR3 DNA sequence: TGTGCCCTTGAGGGGCGCACTGAAGCTTTCTTT. This translates into CALEGRTEAFF.

The chain combines TRBV29-1 with TRBJ1-3; D unclear. The CDR3 spans 14 residues. Trimming took 5 bases from V and 0 from J, leaving 11 bases between them. Germline V gives CDR1 SQVTM, CDR2 ANQGSEA. The DNA of the CDR3 is TGCAGCGTTAAGTGGACTTCCTCTGGAAACACCATATATTTT. Residues: CSVKWTSSGNTIYF.

This chain connects TRBV4-2 to TRBJ2-6, with 9 bases fitting TRBD1. J gave up 1 base and V 0 bases, and 7 bases lay outside the gene matches. Germline V gives CDR1 LGHNA, CDR2 YNFKEQ. This CDR3 has 19 residues. The CDR3, as DNA: TGTGCCAGCAGCCAAGAGCCGGGACAGGGATGGTCTGGGGCCAACGTCCTGACTTTC. This gives the protein CASSQEPGQGWSGANVLTF.

The chain carries TRBV11-1 and TRBJ2-2; D assignment may be TRBD1 or TRBD2 (6 bases each). CDR1 SGHAT and CDR2 FQDESV come from the germline V gene (reference sequence). Trimming shortened V by 2 bases and J by 6 bases, and 10 bases separated the two germline ends. The CDR3 loop spans 14 amino acids. The CDR3 loop is CASSLSEGAGELFF. As DNA, the CDR3 is TGTGCCAGCAGCTTATCGGAGGGGGCCGGGGAGCTGTTTTTT.

The V gene is TRBV7-3, the J gene TRBJ1-6; weak D call: TRBD1 (5 bases). V lost 2 bases and J 9 bases, leaving 11 bases between the germline ends. The CDR3 sequence is 14 residues long. The V gene's germline CDR1 is SGHTA and CDR2 FQGTGA. CDR3 nucleotides: TGTGCCAGCAGCTTATCAGGGATGGCTTCACCCCTCCACTTT. Encoded protein: CASSLSGMASPLHF.

The rearrangement links TRBV2 to TRBJ1-5, with TRBD1 identical over 7 bases. Germline V gives CDR1 SNHLY, CDR2 FYNNEI. CDR3 length equals 14 residues. Trimming took 5 bases from V and 7 from J; bases not matched to a gene: 8. The CDR3 DNA is TGTGCCAGCAGTAGTACAGGGGAGGTCCAGCCCCAGCATTTT. It translates to CASSSTGEVQPQHF.

The chain joins TRBV7-2 to TRBJ1-2, with unresolved D. CDR1 and CDR2 from the germline V gene are SGHTA and FQGNSA. The CDR3 has 15 amino acids. The germline V and J ends were trimmed by 5 bases and 4 bases, with 17 bases remaining between them. CDR3: CASSPRTARGYGYTF. The CDR3 DNA sequence: TGTGCCAGCAGCCCCCGAACGGCGAGAGGCTATGGCTACACCTTC.

This clone has just a few counts. The chain uses TRBV11-2 and TRBJ2-7; D is unresolved. The CDR3 totals 13 residues. With 3 bases removed from V and 2 bases from J, the gap between germline ends came to 8 bases. CDR1 and CDR2 from the germline V gene are SGHAT and FQNNGV. CDR3 DNA: TGTGCCAGCAGCTTCAGCCAAACCTACGAGCAGTACTTC. Its protein product is CASSFSQTYEQYF.

The chain is built from TRBV6-1 and TRBJ1-5; D unclear. Germline assignment: CDR1 MNHNS and CDR2 SASEGT. The CDR3 is 14 residues long. Deletions cut 1 base from V and 4 bases from J, with 8 bases between. The CDR3 DNA sequence: TGTGCCAGCAGTGAAGGCGGGTGGAATCAGCCCCAGCATTTT. Translating it yields CASSEGGWNQPQHF.

This chain connects TRBV14 to TRBJ2-3; 10 nucleotides align to TRBD2. J lost 4 bases, V lost 8 bases, and 6 bases had no gene match. Germline V CDR1 and CDR2: SGHDN, FVKESK. CDR3 length: 14 amino acids. The CDR3 reads CASRSGGLSDTQYF. CDR3 bases: TGTGCCAGCCGTAGCGGGGGGCTATCAGATACGCAGTATTTT.

This sequence joins TRBV6-1 and TRBJ2-7; D is unclear. CDR1 and CDR2 from the germline V gene are MNHNS and SASEGT. The germline V and J ends were trimmed by 6 bases and 4 bases, with 10 bases remaining between them. This CDR3 contains 12 residues. CDR3 nucleotides: TGTGCCAGCAGCCTCCGTCCTTACGAGCAGTACTTC. Amino acid sequence: CASSLRPYEQYF.

The chain uses TRBV6-4 and TRBJ2-1; TRBD1 is a possible D gene (6 bases). This CDR3 has 15 residues. Trimming shortened V by 5 bases and J by 7 bases, and 18 bases separated the two germline ends. Germline V lookup: CDR1 MRHNA, CDR2 SNTAGT. The CDR3 here is CASSLEIQGPNEQFF. The CDR3 bases are TGTGCCAGCAGTCTCGAAATACAGGGACCGAATGAGCAGTTCTTC.

This chain links TRBV7-9 with TRBJ2-3; D unclear. This CDR3 contains 12 residues. The germline V gene has CDR1 SEHNR and CDR2 FQNEAQ (reference sequence). Trimming took 3 bases from V and 5 from J, leaving 6 bases between them. CDR3 bases: TGTGCCAGCAGCTTCGCTGGAGATACGCAGTATTTT. It codes for CASSFAGDTQYF.

This clone was picked up one time. This CDR3 is CASSVQGATSDTQYF. Written as DNA, the CDR3 is TGTGCCAGCAGCGTTCAGGGAGCCACATCCGATACGCAGTATTTT. The rearrangement joins TRBV7-2 to TRBJ2-3; D might be TRBD1 or TRBD2, each matching 5 bases. The CDR3 runs 15 residues. Between the trimmed V and J ends, which lost 5 bases and 6 bases, there was a span of 18 bases. Germline lookup yields CDR1 SGHTA and CDR2 FQGNSA. The full variable domain, its missing parts supplied by reference TRBV7-2 and TRBJ2-3, is GAGVSQSPSNKVTEKGKDVELRCDPISGHTALYWYRQSLGQGLEFLIYFQGNSAPDKSGLPSDRFSAERTGGSVSTLTIQRTQQEDSAVYLCASSVQGATSDTQYFGPGTRLTVL.

The V and J genes are TRBV6-4 and TRBJ1-6, with D possibly matching TRBD1 (6 bases). In germline, CDR1 is MRHNA, CDR2 SNTAGT. This CDR3 has 16 amino acids. V gave up 5 bases and J gave up 3 bases, with 14 bases separating them. The CDR3 DNA reads TGTGCCAGCAGTTTACAGGGAGCCAGCTATAATTCACCCCTCCACTTT. Amino acids: CASSLQGASYNSPLHF.

This chain links TRBV10-3 with TRBJ2-7; D remains ambiguous. The CDR3 spans 13 residues. Per the germline V gene, CDR1 is ENHRY and CDR2 is SYGVKD. The V end was cut by 3 bases, the J end by 2 bases, with 8 bases between. The CDR3 nucleotides read TGTGCCATCAGTGACCTTACCACCTACGAGCAGTACTTC. It is translated as CAISDLTTYEQYF.

This chain uses TRBV14 with TRBJ2-7; TRBD2 is a possible D gene (5 bases). The V gene's germline CDR1 is SGHDN and CDR2 FVKESK. V lost 1 base and J lost 5, with 15 bases in between. This CDR3 has 15 residues. The CDR3 bases are TGTGCCAGCAGCCAAGGGGCCAAAGAGGGCGACGAGCAGTACTTC. It codes for CASSQGAKEGDEQYF.

This clone was seen a few times. The chain joins TRBV5-5 to TRBJ1-5; D is perhaps TRBD1 (6 bases). The germline gives CDR1 SGHKS, CDR2 YYEKEE (reference sequence). V was trimmed by 1 base and J by 0 bases, leaving 11 bases between them. This CDR3 region has 16 residues. The CDR3, as DNA: TGTGCCAGCAGCTTGACGACAGGAGCTAGCAATCAGCCCCAGCATTTT. It specifies CASSLTTGASNQPQHF.